These 9 T cell receptor beta chains share one sample of origin, sequenced in a study of Graves' ophthalmopathy and Graves' hyperthyroidism. RNA transcripts served as template for amplifying TCR beta CDR3 sequences. Scientists carried out first-round RT-PCR using HTBI primers and then a second-round multiplex PCR. MiXCR, run by TCRdb on the multiplex PCR reads, gives a single entry per CDR3 protein. The sample gives over a million distinct CDR3 sequences, around a third of which show up once; around 10% is in the top ten. Sample: peripheral blood or thyroid tissue (not recorded which). These receptors all stem from an adult man with Graves' hyperthyroidism.

The chain joins TRBV11-2 to TRBJ1-6; D call uncertain. The CDR3 has 11 residues. Deletions cut 9 bases from V and 9 bases from J, with 9 bases between. Per germline, CDR1 SGHAT and CDR2 FQNNGV. As DNA, the CDR3 is TGTGCCAGTGGGAACGGTTCACCCCTCCACTTT. Translated: CASGNGSPLHF.

Note on this clonotype: Because it lacks the conserved phenylalanine or tryptophan at the end, this CDR3 is likely a read error. No DNA is shown, since the ends of the CDR3 on it are uncertain; the CDR3 is the one TCRdb lists. The chain uses TRBV2 and TRBJ1-4; TRBD1 is the table's D call and was not checked against the DNA. Germline lookup yields CDR1 SNHLY and CDR2 FYNNEI. The CDR3 is 8 amino acids in total, end residues counted. This chain's CDR3 is CASRSGYL.

This clonotype was recorded many times. The J gene is TRBJ1-1, the V gene TRBV7-2; D not certain. Trimming removed 5 bases from V and 0 bases from J, with 16 bases in between. This CDR3 region has 16 residues. Germline CDR1 and CDR2: SGHTA and FQGNSA. Here the CDR3 reads CASSPDGQRVNTEAFF. The DNA for the CDR3 is TGTGCCAGCAGCCCGGATGGCCAGCGAGTGAACACTGAAGCTTTCTTT.

This clonotype was picked up many times. The chain links TRBV19 to TRBJ1-4; 8 nucleotides match TRBD1. Germline lookup yields CDR1 LNHDA and CDR2 SQIVND (reference sequence). V was clipped by 8 bases and J by 5 bases; unmatched bases: 10. This CDR3 is 15 amino acids long. The CDR3 is CASRPGTGENEKLFF. Written as DNA, the CDR3 is TGTGCCAGTCGGCCTGGGACAGGAGAAAATGAAAAACTGTTTTTT.

The chain employs TRBV7-2 and TRBJ2-5; weak D call: TRBD2 (7 bases). Germline V gene lookup returns CDR1 SGHTA and CDR2 FQGNSA. The CDR3 spans 17 residues. V lost 0 bases and J 4 bases, leaving 18 bases between the germline ends. This chain's CDR3 is CASSLAGGGPQRETQYF. The CDR3 DNA is TGTGCCAGCAGCTTAGCAGGCGGGGGCCCTCAAAGAGAGACCCAGTACTTC.

The chain uses TRBV9 and TRBJ1-2; 9 bases are shared with TRBD1. V shed 3 bases and J 8 bases; nucleotides not matched to a gene: 14. Germline-derived CDR1 and CDR2 are SGDLS and YYNGEE. The CDR3 loop spans 16 amino acids. Written as DNA, the CDR3 is TGTGCCAGCAGCGACAGATACTCCGGACAGGGGATCGGCTACACCTTC. Translation: CASSDRYSGQGIGYTF.

The CDR3 loop reads CASSPQATYEQYF. DNA for the CDR3: TGTGCCAGCAGCCCACAGGCTACCTACGAGCAGTACTTC. This chain connects TRBV28 to TRBJ2-7, with D possibly being TRBD1 (5 bases). This CDR3 spans 13 amino acids. Germline CDR1 is MDHEN and CDR2 is SYDVKM. V gave up 6 bases and J gave up 2 bases, with 11 bases separating them.

This clonotype was seen only a few times. The CDR3 here is CASSQARQGMRSNQPQHF. The CDR3 bases are TGTGCCAGCAGTCAAGCGAGACAGGGTATGCGGAGCAATCAGCCCCAGCATTTT. The chain employs TRBV5-8 and TRBJ1-5, with 7 nucleotides matching TRBD1. CDR3 length equals 18 residues. The trim removed 5 bases at V and 1 base at J, leaving 15 bases unmatched. The germline gives CDR1 SGHTS, CDR2 YDEGEE. Together with reference TRBV5-8 and TRBJ1-5, the CDR3 gives the full variable domain: EAGVTQSPTHLIKTRGQQATLRCSPISGHTSVYWYQQALGLGLQFLLWYDEGEERNRGNFPPRFSGRQFPNYSSELNVNALELEDSALYLCASSQARQGMRSNQPQHFGDGTRLSIL.

This chain joins TRBV20-1 and TRBJ2-5; D may be TRBD1 (6 bases). The CDR3 runs to 13 residues. CDR1 DFQATT and CDR2 SNEGSKA come from the germline V gene (reference sequence). The CDR3 reads CSSRTGTRETQYF. In nucleotides, the CDR3 is TGCAGCTCTAGGACCGGGACACGAGAGACCCAGTACTTC.